This is a list of T cell receptor beta chains from one sample in a study of control samples from healthy donors and cancer patients. Only in-frame clones appear in the TCRdb table, and some are missing; sequencing was by immunoSEQ multiplex PCR. The sample gives 120,000 to 150,000 clones, about 91% of which show up once; approximately 2.9% is in the top ten. Sample: blood. These receptor sequences come from a man younger than 40 in good health. CDR3s include the opening cysteine and the closing phenylalanine or tryptophan. Each record gives: J gene, D gene, V gene, clone size, CDR3 protein, CDR3 DNA. The D gene is left open where the match is weak. Not every row has a clone size; where given, it reads once, few, many or a size class.

>TRBJ2-1|-|TRBV5-1|-
CASSLDTGAYYNEQFF
TGCGCCAGCAGCTTGGATACAGGCGCTTACTACAATGAGCAGTTCTTC
>TRBJ2-4|TRBD2|TRBV6-6|once
CASSPLASGLSKNIQYF
TGTGCCAGCAGTCCCCTGGCTAGCGGATTGTCCAAAAACATTCAGTACTTC
>TRBJ2-2|-|TRBV27|-
CASSLDTNLWWELFF
TGTGCCAGCAGTTTGGACACAAACTTGTGGTGGGAGCTGTTTTTT
>TRBJ1-3|-|TRBV5-6|-
CASSFSGPQSGNTIYF
TGTGCCAGCAGCTTTTCAGGACCTCAATCTGGAAACACCATATATTTT
>TRBJ1-1|TRBD1|TRBV7-3|-
CASSKLMDRGGNTEAFF
TGTGCCAGCAGCAAATTAATGGACAGGGGTGGGAACACTGAAGCTTTCTTT
>TRBJ2-1|-|TRBV7-3|-
CASSFGDNEQFF
TGTGCCAGCAGCTTTGGGGACAATGAGCAGTTCTTC
>TRBJ2-1|TRBD2|TRBV28|-
CASSYTSGGYNEQFF
TGTGCCAGCAGCTACACTAGCGGGGGGTACAATGAGCAGTTCTTC
>TRBJ2-7|-|TRBV5-1|-
CASSMGDVPSEQYF
TGCGCCAGCAGCATGGGGGACGTACCTAGCGAGCAGTACTTC
>TRBJ2-7|TRBD1|TRBV23-1|-
CATSTGTGGYEQYF
TGCGCCACCTCCACCGGGACAGGGGGCTACGAGCAGTACTTC
>TRBJ1-3|-|TRBV5-1|-
CASSLDREPGNTIYF
TGCGCCAGCAGCTTGGACAGGGAACCTGGAAACACCATATATTTT
>TRBJ2-2|-|TRBV15|once
CATSRDPTNTGELFF
TGTGCCACCAGCAGAGATCCTACCAACACCGGGGAGCTGTTTTTT
>TRBJ2-7|-|TRBV21-1|-
CASSKDWGGVYYEQYF
TGTGCCAGCAGCAAAGATTGGGGCGGGGTGTACTACGAGCAGTACTTC
>TRBJ1-1|-|TRBV5-8|-
CASSFSRVEAFF
TGTGCCAGCAGCTTTAGTCGGGTTGAAGCTTTCTTT
>TRBJ2-6|-|TRBV9|-
CASSLNLRDSGANVLTF
TGTGCCAGCAGCCTCAACCTGCGGGACTCTGGGGCCAACGTCCTGACTTTC
>TRBJ1-4|TRBD1|TRBV19|-
CASTPRGEPDNEKLFF
TGTGCCAGTACCCCCAGGGGGGAACCTGATAATGAAAAACTGTTTTTT
>TRBJ2-1|-|TRBV7-9|-
CASSFSGPTVREQFF
TGTGCCAGCAGCTTTAGCGGACCTACTGTCAGGGAGCAGTTCTTC
>TRBJ2-7|-|TRBV7-2|-
CASSFGSSYEQYF
TGTGCCAGCAGCTTCGGGAGCTCCTACGAGCAGTACTTC
>TRBJ1-5|TRBD1|TRBV6-4|-
CASSDRDRGRNQPQHF
TGTGCCAGCAGTGACCGGGACAGAGGGAGAAATCAGCCCCAGCATTTT
>TRBJ1-2|TRBD1|TRBV19|-
CASSLRGGSAYGYTF
TGTGCCAGTAGTTTGCGAGGGGGCTCGGCCTATGGCTACACCTTC
>TRBJ2-7|-|TRBV19|-
CASSMGNRVGEQYF
TGTGCCAGTAGTATGGGGAACAGGGTCGGGGAGCAGTACTTC
>TRBJ2-6|TRBD2|TRBV7-9|-
CASSLYGLAGRSGANVLTF
TGTGCCAGCAGCTTATACGGACTAGCGGGACGCTCTGGGGCCAACGTCCTGACTTTC
>TRBJ2-7|-|TRBV3-1/TRBV3-2|-
CASSHAGRAGYEQYF
TGTGCCAGCAGCCACGCGGGCCGGGCCGGCTACGAGCAGTACTTC
>TRBJ1-5|-|TRBV2|-
CASGTRDQPQHF
TGTGCCAGCGGGACTCGGGATCAGCCCCAGCATTTT
>TRBJ2-1|TRBD2|TRBV13|-
CASSSSGTRYSEQFF
TGTGCCAGCAGCTCCTCCGGGACTAGGTATAGTGAGCAGTTCTTC
>TRBJ1-1|-|TRBV6-5|-
CASTYDKNTEAFF
TGTGCCAGCACCTACGACAAGAACACTGAAGCTTTCTTT
>TRBJ2-5|-|TRBV3-1/TRBV3-2|-
CASSQDLVLETQYF
TGTGCCAGCAGCCAAGATTTGGTATTGGAGACCCAGTACTTC
>TRBJ1-1|-|TRBV12-3/TRBV12-4|-
CASSPPLDTEAFF
TGTGCCAGCAGTCCCCCCCTGGACACTGAAGCTTTCTTT
>TRBJ1-5|TRBD1|TRBV27|-
CASTASTGGNQPQHF
TGTGCCAGCACCGCCTCGACAGGGGGCAATCAGCCCCAGCATTTT
>TRBJ1-5|TRBD1|TRBV30|-
CAWSPVGQGDQPQHF
TGTGCCTGGAGCCCCGTGGGTCAGGGGGACCAGCCCCAGCATTTT
>TRBJ1-2|-|TRBV25-1|-
CASSVGSSNYGYTF
TGTGCCAGCAGTGTGGGAAGTTCTAACTATGGCTACACCTTC
>TRBJ1-5|TRBD1|TRBV3-1/TRBV3-2|-
CASSQAGDRGRGQPQHF
TGTGCCAGCAGCCAGGCCGGGGACAGGGGGCGAGGTCAGCCCCAGCATTTT
>TRBJ2-1|TRBD2|TRBV6-5|-
CASRRGSGNEQFF
TGTGCCAGCCGGCGGGGGTCTGGCAATGAGCAGTTCTTC
>TRBJ2-3|TRBD1|TRBV5-1|-
CASSPWDRLDLTDTQYF
TGCGCCAGCAGCCCCTGGGACAGGCTCGACCTCACAGATACGCAGTATTTT
>TRBJ2-3|-|TRBV2|-
CASSEGPSRGRDTQYF
TGTGCCAGCAGTGAAGGTCCTAGCAGGGGTAGAGATACGCAGTATTTT
>TRBJ2-1|-|TRBV5-1|few
CASSLGGSLGNEQFF
TGCGCCAGCAGCTTGGGAGGAAGTTTAGGCAATGAGCAGTTCTTC
>TRBJ2-7|TRBD2|TRBV5-1|-
CASSSSLGLAGTKDYEQYF
TGCGCCAGCAGCTCGTCGTTAGGACTAGCGGGGACCAAGGACTACGAGCAGTACTTC
>TRBJ2-7|-|TRBV2|-
CASSHYEQYF
TGTGCCAGCAGTCATTACGAGCAGTACTTC
>TRBJ1-2|-|TRBV12-5|-
CASGLPQEGGDYGYTF
TGTGCTAGTGGTTTGCCCCAGGAGGGGGGTGACTATGGCTACACCTTC
>TRBJ1-5|TRBD1|TRBV6-4|-
CASSDGTGQPQHF
TGTGCCAGCAGTGACGGGACAGGCCAGCCCCAGCATTTT
>TRBJ1-1|TRBD1|TRBV7-3|-
CASSLTGANTEAFF
TGTGCCAGCAGCTTGACAGGGGCGAACACTGAAGCTTTCTTT
>TRBJ1-2|-|TRBV19|-
CASSIDGPAGYGYTF
TGTGCCAGTAGTATAGATGGCCCGGCAGGCTATGGCTACACCTTC
>TRBJ1-1|TRBD1|TRBV9|-
CASSRGQPNTEAFF
TGTGCCAGCAGTAGGGGACAGCCGAACACTGAAGCTTTCTTT
>TRBJ1-4|-|TRBV6-1|-
CASSEGFALNEKLFF
TGTGCCAGCAGTGAGGGATTTGCTCTAAATGAAAAACTGTTTTTT
>TRBJ1-1|-|TRBV30|-
CAWSGQTRGTEAFF
TGTGCCTGGAGCGGCCAGACAAGGGGCACTGAAGCTTTCTTT
>TRBJ1-6|-|TRBV3-1/TRBV3-2|-
CASSLTGWRNNSPLHF
TGTGCCAGCAGCCTTACAGGGTGGCGGAATAATTCACCCCTCCACTTT
>TRBJ2-2|TRBD1|TRBV2|-
CASRDRGRTGELFF
TGTGCCAGCAGGGACAGGGGGCGCACCGGGGAGCTGTTTTTT
>TRBJ2-1|TRBD2|TRBV6-5|-
CASSYQREYNEQFF
TGTGCCAGCAGTTACCAGCGGGAATACAATGAGCAGTTCTTC
>TRBJ1-5|TRBD1|TRBV2|-
CASSPGQGAFQPQHF
TGTGCCAGCAGTCCGGGACAGGGGGCGTTTCAGCCCCAGCATTTT
>TRBJ2-7|-|TRBV12-2|-
CASRFSTGPSYEQYF
TGTGCAAGTCGCTTTAGCACAGGGCCCTCCTACGAGCAGTACTTC
>TRBJ1-2|-|TRBV10-3|-
CAISEAGAYGYTF
TGTGCCATCAGTGAGGCGGGGGCCTATGGCTACACCTTC
>TRBJ1-6|-|TRBV27|-
CASSPSLGAPLHF
TGTGCCAGCAGTCCCAGCCTTGGTGCACCCCTCCACTTT